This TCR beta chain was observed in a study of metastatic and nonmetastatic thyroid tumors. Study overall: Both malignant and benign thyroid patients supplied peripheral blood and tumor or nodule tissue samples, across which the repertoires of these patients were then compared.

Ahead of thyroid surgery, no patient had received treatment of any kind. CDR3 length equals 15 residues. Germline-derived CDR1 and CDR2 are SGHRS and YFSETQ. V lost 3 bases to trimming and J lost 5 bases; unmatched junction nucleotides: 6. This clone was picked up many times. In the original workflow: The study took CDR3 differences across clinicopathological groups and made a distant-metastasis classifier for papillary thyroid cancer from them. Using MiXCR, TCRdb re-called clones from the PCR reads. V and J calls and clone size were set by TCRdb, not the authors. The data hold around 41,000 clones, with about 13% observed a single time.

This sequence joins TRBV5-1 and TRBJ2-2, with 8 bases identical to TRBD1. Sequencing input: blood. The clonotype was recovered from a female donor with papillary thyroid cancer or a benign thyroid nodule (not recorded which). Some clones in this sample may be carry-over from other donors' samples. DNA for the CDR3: TGCGCCAGCAGCTCTACAGGGGGTCGAACCGGGGAGCTGTTTTTT. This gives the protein CASSSTGGRTGELFF.